This TCR beta chain appears in the sequencing data of a study of T cell repertoires in cytomegalovirus infection. Turning to the study itself: It can be stated that public TCR beta signatures indicated CMV infection as well as a matching HLA type. General study results and limits: CMV carriers having the relevant HLA were flagged by cumulative public TCR beta family frequency.

This clonotype was seen repeatedly, ten times or more. What it recognizes is unknown. The CDR3 contains 13 residues. Germline V gene lookup returns CDR1 MNHEY and CDR2 SVGEGT. V was pared by 8 bases and J by 9 bases, with 4 bases of the junction left unmatched. TCRdb reprocessed the reads with MiXCR, giving one entry per CDR3 protein. The table includes approximately 260,000 distinct CDR3 sequences, about 20% detected once. The receptor comes from a human donor in good health (CMV status not recorded). Some clones in this sample may be carry-over from other donors' samples. Specimen: cultured PBMCs, collected from culture after CMV antigen stimulation. V gene TRBV6-2 or TRBV6-3 combines with J gene TRBJ2-1; the match to TRBD2 covers 13 bases. The CDR3 sequence: CASRTSGRAEQFF. CDR3 nucleotides: TGTGCCAGCCGGACTAGCGGGAGAGCTGAGCAGTTCTTC.